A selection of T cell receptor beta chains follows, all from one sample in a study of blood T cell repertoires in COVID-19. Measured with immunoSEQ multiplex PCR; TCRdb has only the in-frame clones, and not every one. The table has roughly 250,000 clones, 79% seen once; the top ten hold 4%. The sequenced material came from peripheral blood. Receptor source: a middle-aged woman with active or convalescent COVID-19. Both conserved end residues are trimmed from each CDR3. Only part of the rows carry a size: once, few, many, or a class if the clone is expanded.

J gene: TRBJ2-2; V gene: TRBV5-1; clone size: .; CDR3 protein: ASSLTGEVTGELF
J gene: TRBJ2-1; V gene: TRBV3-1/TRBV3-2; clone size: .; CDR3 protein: ASSQPLGGQGLNEQF
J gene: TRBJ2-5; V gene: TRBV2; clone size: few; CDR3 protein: ASNRGDQETQY
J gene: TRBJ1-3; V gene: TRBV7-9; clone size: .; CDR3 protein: ASSFGQARSGNTIY
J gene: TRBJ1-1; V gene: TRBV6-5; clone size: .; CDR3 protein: ASSTTGNTEAF
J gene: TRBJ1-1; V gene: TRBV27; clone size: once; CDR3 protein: ASTKRGGVEAF
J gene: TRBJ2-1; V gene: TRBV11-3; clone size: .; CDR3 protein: ASSLVAGAYNEQF
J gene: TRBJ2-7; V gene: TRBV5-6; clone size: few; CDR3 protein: ASSLLGHPNLY
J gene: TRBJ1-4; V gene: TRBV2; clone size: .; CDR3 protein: ASRDRALANEKLF
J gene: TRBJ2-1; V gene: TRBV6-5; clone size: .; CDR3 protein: ASSSGGGAYNEQF
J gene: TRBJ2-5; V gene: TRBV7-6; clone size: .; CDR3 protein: ASSLAQGRQETQY
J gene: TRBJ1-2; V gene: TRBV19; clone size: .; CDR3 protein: ASSPSVSTDGYT
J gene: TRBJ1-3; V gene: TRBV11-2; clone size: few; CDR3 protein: ASSLTDRLSSGNTIY
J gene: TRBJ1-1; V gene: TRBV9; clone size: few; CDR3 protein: ASSVLMNTEAF
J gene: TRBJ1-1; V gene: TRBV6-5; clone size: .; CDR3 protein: ASRTGHANTEAF
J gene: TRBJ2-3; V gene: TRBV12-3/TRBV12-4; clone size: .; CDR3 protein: ASSLRGTDTQY
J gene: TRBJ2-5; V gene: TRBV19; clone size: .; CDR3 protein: ASSMWEEETQY